This paragraph reports one T cell receptor beta chain. Antigen specificity is unknown. CD4+ T cells were isolated untouched, roughly 98% pure. These data belong to a study of T cell repertoires and HLA-DP antigens. This CDR3 comprises 13 residues. Germline CDR1 and CDR2: MNHEY and SVGAGI. V shed 6 bases and J 0 bases; nucleotides not matched to a gene: 2. Measured with immunoSEQ multiplex PCR; TCRdb has only the in-frame clones, and not every one. The sample lists about 110,000 clones; approximately 92% were seen once. The clonotype comes from a woman under 30 in good health and CMV-seronegative. The V call is TRBV6-5, the J call TRBJ2-7, with 7 bases matching TRBD2. Sequenced: CD4+ T cells from PBMCs. The CDR3 nucleotides read TGTGCCAGCAGGCGCGGGAGCTCCTACGAGCAGTACGTC. This translates into CASRRGSSYEQYV.